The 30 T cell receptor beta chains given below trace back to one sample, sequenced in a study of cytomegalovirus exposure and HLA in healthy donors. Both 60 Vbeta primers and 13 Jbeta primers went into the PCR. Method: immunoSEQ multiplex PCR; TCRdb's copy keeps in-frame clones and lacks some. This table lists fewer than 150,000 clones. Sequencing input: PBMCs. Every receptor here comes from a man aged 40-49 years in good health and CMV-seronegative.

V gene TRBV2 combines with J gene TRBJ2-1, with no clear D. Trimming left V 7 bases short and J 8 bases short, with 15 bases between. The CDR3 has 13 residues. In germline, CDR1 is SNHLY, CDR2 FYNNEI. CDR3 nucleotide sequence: TGTGCCAGCAACTTACTAAAAGTAGATGAGCAGTTCTTC. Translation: CASNLLKVDEQFF.

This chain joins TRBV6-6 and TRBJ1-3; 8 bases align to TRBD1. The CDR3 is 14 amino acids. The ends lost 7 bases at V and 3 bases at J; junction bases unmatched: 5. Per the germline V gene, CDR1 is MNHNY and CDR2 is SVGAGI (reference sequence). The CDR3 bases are TGTGCCAGCAAACTCGGGACAGGTGGAAACACCATATATTTT. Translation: CASKLGTGGNTIYF.

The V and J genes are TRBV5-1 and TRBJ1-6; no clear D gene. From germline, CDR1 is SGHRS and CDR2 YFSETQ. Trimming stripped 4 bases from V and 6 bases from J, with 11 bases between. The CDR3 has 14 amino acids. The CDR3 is CASSIGLFNSPLHF. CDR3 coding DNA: TGCGCCAGCAGCATAGGACTTTTTAATTCACCCCTCCACTTT. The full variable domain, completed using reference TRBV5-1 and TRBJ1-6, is KAGVTQTPRYLIKTRGQQVTLSCSPISGHRSVSWYQQTPGQGLQFLFEYFSETQRNKGNFPGRFSGRQFSNSRSEMNVSTLELGDSALYLCASSIGLFNSPLHFGNGTRLTVT.

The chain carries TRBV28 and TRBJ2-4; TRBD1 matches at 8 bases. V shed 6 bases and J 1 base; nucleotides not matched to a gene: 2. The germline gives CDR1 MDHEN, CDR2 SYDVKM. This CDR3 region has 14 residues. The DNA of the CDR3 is TGTGCCAGCAGATCAGGGGGCGCCAAAAACATTCAGTACTTC. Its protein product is CASRSGGAKNIQYF.

The CDR3: CASKKQAVGEKLFF. CDR3 DNA: TGTGCCAGCAAAAAACAGGCGGTGGGTGAAAAACTGTTTTTT. V is TRBV2 and J is TRBJ1-4; the D gene is possibly TRBD1 (5 bases). Germline CDR1 SNHLY, CDR2 FYNNEI. V lost 7 bases, J lost 7 bases, and 16 bases lay in between. There are 14 residues in the CDR3.

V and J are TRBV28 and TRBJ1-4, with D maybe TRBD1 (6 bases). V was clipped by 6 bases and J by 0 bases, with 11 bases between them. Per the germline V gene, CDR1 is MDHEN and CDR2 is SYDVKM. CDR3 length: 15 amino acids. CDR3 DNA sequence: TGTGCCAGCAGAACGACAGGTGCAACTAATGAAAAACTGTTTTTT. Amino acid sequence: CASRTTGATNEKLFF.

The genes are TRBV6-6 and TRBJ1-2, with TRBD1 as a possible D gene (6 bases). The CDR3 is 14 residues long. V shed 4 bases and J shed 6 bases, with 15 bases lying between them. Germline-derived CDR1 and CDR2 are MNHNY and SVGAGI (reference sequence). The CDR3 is CASSFGRGSDGYTF. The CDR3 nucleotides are TGTGCCAGCAGTTTCGGCAGGGGATCGGATGGCTACACCTTC.

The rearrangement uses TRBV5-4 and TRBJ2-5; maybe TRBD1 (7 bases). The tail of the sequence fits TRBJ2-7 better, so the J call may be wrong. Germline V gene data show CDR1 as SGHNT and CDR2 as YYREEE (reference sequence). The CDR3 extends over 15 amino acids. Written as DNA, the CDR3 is TGTGCCAGCAGATACCAGGGGGACTGGGCCTACGAGCAGTACTTC. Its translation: CASRYQGDWAYEQYF.

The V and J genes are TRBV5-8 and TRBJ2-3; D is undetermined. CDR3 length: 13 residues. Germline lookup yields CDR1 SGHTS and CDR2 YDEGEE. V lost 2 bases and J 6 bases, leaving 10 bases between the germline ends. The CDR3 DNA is TGTGCCAGCAGCTTTGGAGCCCCGGATACGCAGTATTTT. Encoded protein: CASSFGAPDTQYF.

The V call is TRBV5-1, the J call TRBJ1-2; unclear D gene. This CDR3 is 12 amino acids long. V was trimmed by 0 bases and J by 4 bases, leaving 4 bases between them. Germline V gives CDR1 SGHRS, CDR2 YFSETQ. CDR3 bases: TGCGCCAGCAGCTTGGTCGGCTATGGCTACACCTTC. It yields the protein CASSLVGYGYTF.

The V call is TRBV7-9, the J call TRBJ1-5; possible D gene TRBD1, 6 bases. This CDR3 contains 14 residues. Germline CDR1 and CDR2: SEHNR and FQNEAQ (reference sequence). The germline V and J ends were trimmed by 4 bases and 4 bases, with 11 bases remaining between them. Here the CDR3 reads CASSSRTENQPQHF. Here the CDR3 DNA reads TGTGCCAGCAGCTCCAGGACAGAGAATCAGCCCCAGCATTTT.

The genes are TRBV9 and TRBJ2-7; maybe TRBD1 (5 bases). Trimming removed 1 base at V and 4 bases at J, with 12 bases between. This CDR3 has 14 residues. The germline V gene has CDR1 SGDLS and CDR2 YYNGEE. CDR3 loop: CASSVSAKGYEQYF. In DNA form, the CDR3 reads TGTGCCAGCAGCGTATCGGCCAAGGGGTACGAGCAGTACTTC.

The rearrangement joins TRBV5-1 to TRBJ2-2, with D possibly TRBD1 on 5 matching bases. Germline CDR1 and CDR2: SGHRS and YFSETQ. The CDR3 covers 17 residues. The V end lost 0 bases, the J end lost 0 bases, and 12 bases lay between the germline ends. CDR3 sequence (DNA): TGCGCCAGCAGCTTGGCCGAAGGGGCATCGAACACCGGGGAGCTGTTTTTT. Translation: CASSLAEGASNTGELFF.

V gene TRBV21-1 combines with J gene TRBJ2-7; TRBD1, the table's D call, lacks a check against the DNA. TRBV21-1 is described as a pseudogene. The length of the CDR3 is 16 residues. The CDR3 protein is CASSKGRTGTPYEQYF. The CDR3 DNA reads TGTGCCAGCAGCAAAGGGAGGACAGGGACCCCCTACGAGCAGTACTTC.

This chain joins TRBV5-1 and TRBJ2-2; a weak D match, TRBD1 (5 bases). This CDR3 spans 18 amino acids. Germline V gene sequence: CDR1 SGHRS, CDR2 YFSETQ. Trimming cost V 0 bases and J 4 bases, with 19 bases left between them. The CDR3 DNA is TGCGCCAGCAGCTTGGTGGGGTCAGGGAATCGGATCACCGGGGAGCTGTTTTTT. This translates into CASSLVGSGNRITGELFF.

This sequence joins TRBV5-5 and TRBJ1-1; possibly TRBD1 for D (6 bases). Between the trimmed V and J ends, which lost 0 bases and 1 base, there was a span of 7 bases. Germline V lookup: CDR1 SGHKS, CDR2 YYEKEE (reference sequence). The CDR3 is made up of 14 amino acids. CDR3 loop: CASSLGRGNTEAFF. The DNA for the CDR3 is TGTGCCAGCAGCTTGGGCAGGGGGAACACTGAAGCTTTCTTT.

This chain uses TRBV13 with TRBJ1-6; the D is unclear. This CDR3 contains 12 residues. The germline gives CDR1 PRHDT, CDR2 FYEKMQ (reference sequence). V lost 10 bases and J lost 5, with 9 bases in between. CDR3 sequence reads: CATSIDNSPLHF. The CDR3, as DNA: TGTGCCACCTCCATAGATAATTCACCCCTCCACTTT.

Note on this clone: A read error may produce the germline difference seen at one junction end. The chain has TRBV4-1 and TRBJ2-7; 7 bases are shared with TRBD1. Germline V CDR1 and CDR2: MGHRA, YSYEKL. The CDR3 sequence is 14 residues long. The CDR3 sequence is CASSQDPRVDRRAF. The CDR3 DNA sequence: TGCGCCAGCAGCCAAGATCCTAGAGTGGACAGGCGTGCCTTC.

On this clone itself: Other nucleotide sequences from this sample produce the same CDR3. CDR3 DNA: TGTGCCAGCAGCTTAAGCGGGGTATACAATGAGCAGTTCTTC. Residues: CASSLSGVYNEQFF. The V and J genes are TRBV7-3 and TRBJ2-1, with D possibly matching TRBD2 (6 bases). Per germline, CDR1 SGHTA and CDR2 FQGTGA. The CDR3 extends over 14 amino acids. V was shortened by 1 base and J by 4 bases, with 8 bases between the two germline ends.

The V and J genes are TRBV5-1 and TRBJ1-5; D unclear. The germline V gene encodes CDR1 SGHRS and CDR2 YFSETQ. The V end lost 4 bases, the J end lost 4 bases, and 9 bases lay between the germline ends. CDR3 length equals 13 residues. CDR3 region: CASSPDGNQPQHF. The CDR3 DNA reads TGCGCCAGCAGCCCCGACGGGAATCAGCCCCAGCATTTT.

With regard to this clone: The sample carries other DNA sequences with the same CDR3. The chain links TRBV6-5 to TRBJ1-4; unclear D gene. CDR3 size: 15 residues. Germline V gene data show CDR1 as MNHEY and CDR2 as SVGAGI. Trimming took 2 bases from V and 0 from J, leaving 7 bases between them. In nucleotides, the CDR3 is TGTGCCAGCAGTTACGGCACAGCAACTAATGAAAAACTGTTTTTT. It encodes CASSYGTATNEKLFF.

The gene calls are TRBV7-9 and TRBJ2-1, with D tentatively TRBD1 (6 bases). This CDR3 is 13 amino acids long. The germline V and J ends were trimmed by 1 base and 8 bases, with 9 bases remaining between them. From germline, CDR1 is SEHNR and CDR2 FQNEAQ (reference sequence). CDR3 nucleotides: TGTGCCAGCAGCTTAGGGGGGCGAGATGAGCAGTTCTTC. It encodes CASSLGGRDEQFF.

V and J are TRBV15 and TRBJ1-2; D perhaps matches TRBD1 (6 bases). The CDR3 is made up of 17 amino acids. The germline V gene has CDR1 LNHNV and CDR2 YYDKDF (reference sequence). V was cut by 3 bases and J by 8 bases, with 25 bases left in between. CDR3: CATSRPSTPTGLEGYTF. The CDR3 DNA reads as TGTGCCACCAGCAGGCCATCCACCCCCACAGGGTTGGAGGGCTACACCTTC.

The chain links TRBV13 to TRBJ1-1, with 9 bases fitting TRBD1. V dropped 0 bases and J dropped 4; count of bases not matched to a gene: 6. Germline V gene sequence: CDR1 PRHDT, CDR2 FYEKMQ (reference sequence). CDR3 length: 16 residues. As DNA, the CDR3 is TGTGCCAGCAGCTTAGGGGGACAGGGACTATTCACTGAAGCTTTCTTT. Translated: CASSLGGQGLFTEAFF.

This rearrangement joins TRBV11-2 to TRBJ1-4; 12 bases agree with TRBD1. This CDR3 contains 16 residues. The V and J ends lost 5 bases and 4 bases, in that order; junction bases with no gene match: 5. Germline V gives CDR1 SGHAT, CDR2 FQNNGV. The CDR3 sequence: CASSTGTGGHNEKLFF. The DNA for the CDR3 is TGTGCCAGCAGCACCGGGACAGGGGGCCATAATGAAAAACTGTTTTTT.

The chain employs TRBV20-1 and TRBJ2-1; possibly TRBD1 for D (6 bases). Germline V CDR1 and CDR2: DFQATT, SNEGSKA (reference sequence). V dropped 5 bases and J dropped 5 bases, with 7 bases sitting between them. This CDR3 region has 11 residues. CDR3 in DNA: TGCAGTGCTTGGGACAACAATGAGCAGTTCTTC. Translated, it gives CSAWDNNEQFF.

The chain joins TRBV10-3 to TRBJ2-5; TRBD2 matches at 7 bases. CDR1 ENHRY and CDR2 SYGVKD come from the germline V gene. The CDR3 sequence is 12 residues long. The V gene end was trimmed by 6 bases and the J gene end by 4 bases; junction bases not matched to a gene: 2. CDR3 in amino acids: CAIRTSSETQYF. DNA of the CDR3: TGTGCCATCAGGACTAGCTCAGAGACCCAGTACTTC.

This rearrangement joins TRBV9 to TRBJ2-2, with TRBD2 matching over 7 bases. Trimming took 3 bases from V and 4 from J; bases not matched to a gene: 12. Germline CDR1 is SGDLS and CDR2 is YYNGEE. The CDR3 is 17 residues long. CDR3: CASSETLAARGTGELFF. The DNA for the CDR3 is TGTGCCAGCAGCGAGACCCTAGCGGCCCGGGGCACCGGGGAGCTGTTTTTT.

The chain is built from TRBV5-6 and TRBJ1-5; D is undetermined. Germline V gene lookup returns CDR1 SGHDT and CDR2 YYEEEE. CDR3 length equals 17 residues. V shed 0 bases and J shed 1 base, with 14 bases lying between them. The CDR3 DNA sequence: TGTGCCAGCAGCTTGGCCCTGGAGGGAGTAAGCAATCAGCCCCAGCATTTT. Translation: CASSLALEGVSNQPQHF. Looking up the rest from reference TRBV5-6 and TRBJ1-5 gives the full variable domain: DAGVTQSPTHLIKTRGQQVTLRCSPKSGHDTVSWYQQALGQGPQFIFQYYEEEERQRGNFPDRFSGHQFPNYSSELNVNALLLGDSALYLCASSLALEGVSNQPQHFGDGTRLSIL.

CDR3 DNA: TGTGCCGTCTCGGGGGTCCAAGAGACCCAGTACTTC. Translating it yields CAVSGVQETQYF. V and J are TRBV6-5 and TRBJ2-5; maybe TRBD2 (6 bases). V gave up 11 bases and J gave up 1 base, with 11 bases separating them. Germline V gives CDR1 MNHEY, CDR2 SVGAGI. The CDR3 contains 12 residues.